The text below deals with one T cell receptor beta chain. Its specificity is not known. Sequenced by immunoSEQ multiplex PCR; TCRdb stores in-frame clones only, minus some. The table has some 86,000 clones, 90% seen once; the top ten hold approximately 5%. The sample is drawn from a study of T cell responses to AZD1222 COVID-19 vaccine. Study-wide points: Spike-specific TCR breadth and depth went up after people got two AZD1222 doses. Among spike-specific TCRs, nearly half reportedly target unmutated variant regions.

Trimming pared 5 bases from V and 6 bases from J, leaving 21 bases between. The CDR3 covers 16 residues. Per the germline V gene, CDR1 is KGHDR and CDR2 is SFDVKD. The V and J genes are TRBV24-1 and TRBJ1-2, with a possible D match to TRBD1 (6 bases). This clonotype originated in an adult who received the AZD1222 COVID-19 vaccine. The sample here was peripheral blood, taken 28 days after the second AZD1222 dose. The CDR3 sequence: CATSVPGALGYHGYTF. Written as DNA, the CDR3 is TGTGCCACCAGTGTCCCGGGGGCGCTCGGTTATCATGGCTACACCTTC.